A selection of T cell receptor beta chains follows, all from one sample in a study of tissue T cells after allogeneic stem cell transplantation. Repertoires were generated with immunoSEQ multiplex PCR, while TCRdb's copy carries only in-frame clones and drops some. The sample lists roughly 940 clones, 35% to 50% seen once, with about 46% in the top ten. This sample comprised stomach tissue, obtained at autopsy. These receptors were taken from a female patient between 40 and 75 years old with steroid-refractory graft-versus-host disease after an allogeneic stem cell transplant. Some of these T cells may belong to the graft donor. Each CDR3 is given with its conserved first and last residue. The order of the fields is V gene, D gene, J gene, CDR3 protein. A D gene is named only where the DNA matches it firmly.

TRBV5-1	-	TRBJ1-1	CASSLDREAFF
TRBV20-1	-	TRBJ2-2	CSASTGTGELFF
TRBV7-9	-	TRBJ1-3	CASSESSGNTIYF
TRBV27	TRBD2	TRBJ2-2	CASSGGLEWYTGELFF
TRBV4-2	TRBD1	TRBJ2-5	CASSTGGKQETQYF
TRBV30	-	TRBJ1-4	CAWSRDTGEKLFF
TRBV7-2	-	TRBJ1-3	CASSSGPGNTIYF
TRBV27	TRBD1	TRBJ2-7	CASSLRDRVYEQYF
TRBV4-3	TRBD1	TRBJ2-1	CASSQRQGPYNEQFF
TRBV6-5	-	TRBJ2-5	CASSPWTGWTQYF
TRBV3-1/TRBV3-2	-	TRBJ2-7	CASSSPYEQYF
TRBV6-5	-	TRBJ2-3	CASSLSEPDTQYF
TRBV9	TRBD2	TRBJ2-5	CASSVEAGRVETQYF
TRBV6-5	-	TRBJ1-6	CASRVGTVGSPLHF
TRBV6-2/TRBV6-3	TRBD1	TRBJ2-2	CASSYRRTGYTGELFF
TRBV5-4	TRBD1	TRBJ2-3	CASSSDRGADTQYF
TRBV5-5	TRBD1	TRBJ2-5	CASSLFTGGGWETQYF
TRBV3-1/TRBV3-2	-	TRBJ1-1	CASSRQALNTEAFF
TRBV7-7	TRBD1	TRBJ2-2	CASSSRQGASTGELFF
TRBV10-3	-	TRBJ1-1	CAISESRAEGAFF
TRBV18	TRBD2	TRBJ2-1	CASSLLGLAGKDEQFF
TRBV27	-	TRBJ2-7	CASSFSSGPSYEQYF
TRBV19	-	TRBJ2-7	CASSIALPGLDSYEQYF
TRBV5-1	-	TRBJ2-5	CASSPRGTGETQYF
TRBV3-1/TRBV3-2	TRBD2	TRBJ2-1	CASSQDRTSGSNEQFF
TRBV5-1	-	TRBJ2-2	CASSLGASANTGELFF
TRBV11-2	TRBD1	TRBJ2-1	CASRRIRTGRYNEQFF
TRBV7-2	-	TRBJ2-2	CASSLGNSYTGELFF
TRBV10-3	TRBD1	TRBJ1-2	CAISARVRDRASGYTF
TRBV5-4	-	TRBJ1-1	CASSPIPQVLNTEAFF
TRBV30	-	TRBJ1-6	CAWSRQNNSPLHF
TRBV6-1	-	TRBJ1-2	CASSETHGGYGYTF
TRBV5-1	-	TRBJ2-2	CASSYTPGPGELFF
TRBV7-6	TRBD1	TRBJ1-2	CASSLRTGDYYGYTF
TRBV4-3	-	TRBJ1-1	CASSRAWGNTEAFF
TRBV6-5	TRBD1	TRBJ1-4	CASSRDRGNEKLFF
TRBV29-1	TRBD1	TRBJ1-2	CSVAPTGNYGYTF
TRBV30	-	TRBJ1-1	CAWSVVGRGAEAFF
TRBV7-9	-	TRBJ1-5	CASSLAGGNDQPQHF
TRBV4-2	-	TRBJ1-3	CASSQDNRPGSGNTIYF
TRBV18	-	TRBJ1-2	CASSPNYGYTF
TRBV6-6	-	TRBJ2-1	CASSSRGAGYNEQFF
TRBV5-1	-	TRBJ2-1	CASSKQGSSYNEQFF
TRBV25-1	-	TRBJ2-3	CASSDLKDTQYF
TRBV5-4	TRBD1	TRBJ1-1	CASSTRDRKTEAFF
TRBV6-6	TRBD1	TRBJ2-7	CASKTGQGAYEQYF
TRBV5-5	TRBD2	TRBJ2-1	CASTGTSGYNEQFF
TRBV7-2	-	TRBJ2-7	CASSLGGGGFYEQYF
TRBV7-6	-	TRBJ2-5	CASILLGGETQYF
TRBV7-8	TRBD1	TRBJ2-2	CASSLPGTGASNTGELFF
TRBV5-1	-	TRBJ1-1	CASSFSPSAPNTEAFF
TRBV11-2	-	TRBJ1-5	CASSNSNQPQHF